This TCR beta chain appears in the sequencing data of a study of control samples from healthy donors and cancer patients. Using immunoSEQ multiplex PCR, the repertoire was profiled, and TCRdb retains in-frame clones only, with some absent. The repertoire consists of fewer than 200,000 clones, with approximately 94% occurring once and the leading ten covering 12% to 15%. This CDR3 has 12 amino acids. The ends were cut back, 4 bases at V and 4 bases at J, with 7 bases in the middle. The germline CDR1 and CDR2 sequences are LNHDA and SQIVND (reference sequence). The J gene is TRBJ1-2, the V gene TRBV19, with D tentatively TRBD1 (6 bases). The sequenced sample consisted of PBMCs. The source of this sequence is a man aged 55 to 70 with colorectal cancer. The CDR3 region has the DNA TGTGCCAGTAGTACGACAGGCTATGGCTACACCTTC. It yields the protein CASSTTGYGYTF.